Listed below are T cell receptor beta chains from one sample, sequenced in a study of blood T cell repertoires in COVID-19. The repertoire was sequenced with immunoSEQ multiplex PCR; TCRdb's copy has only in-frame clones and lacks some. The data contain approximately 260,000 clones, about 90% of them singletons. Sequenced input: peripheral blood. The receptors come from an older woman with COVID-19, enrolled during active disease. The CDR3 runs from the conserved cysteine through the conserved F or W. A D gene is named only where the DNA matches it firmly. Not all rows give a size; the values are once, few, many and, for expanded clones, a class.

>.|TRBV10-3|TRBD1|TRBJ2-6
TGTGCCATCAGTGAATCCGGGACAGAGGAGACTTTC
CAISESGTEETF
>.|TRBV11-3|.|TRBJ2-5
TGTGCCAGCAGCTTAAACTCTCAGGGCGCCGAGACCCAGTACTTC
CASSLNSQGAETQYF
>.|TRBV19|.|TRBJ1-5
TGTGCCAGTAGCACCGGGACATACAATCAGCCCCAGCATTTT
CASSTGTYNQPQHF
>.|TRBV5-1|.|TRBJ2-1
TGCGCCAGCATAGGGAGGAATGAGCAGTTCTTC
CASIGRNEQFF
>.|TRBV5-6|.|TRBJ1-5
TGTGCCAGCATCCCAGGGGACACCAGAGGGTCTCGCAATCAGCCCCAGCATTTT
CASIPGDTRGSRNQPQHF
>.|TRBV7-7|.|TRBJ2-3
TGTGCCAGCAGCTTAGGTGCCTTACTCACAGATACGCAGTATTTT
CASSLGALLTDTQYF
>.|TRBV19|.|TRBJ2-3
TGTGCCAGTAGGGACAGCCTCACAGATACGCAGTATTTT
CASRDSLTDTQYF
>.|TRBV7-3|.|TRBJ1-2
TGTGCCAGCAGCTTAACACACATACGGGGGGACGGCTACACCTTC
CASSLTHIRGDGYTF
>.|TRBV7-2|TRBD2|TRBJ2-3
TGTGCCAGCAGCCACGGTCGAGCGGGGGGCGCGGATACGCAGTATTTT
CASSHGRAGGADTQYF
>.|TRBV6-6|TRBD2|TRBJ2-5
TGTGCCAGCAGCGGACTAGCGGGGGGGACCTTAGACCAGTACTTC
CASSGLAGGTLDQYF
>.|TRBV30|.|TRBJ1-2
TGTGCCTGGAGTGTCCCAGGGAAATATGGCTACACCTTC
CAWSVPGKYGYTF
>.|TRBV27|TRBD1|TRBJ1-1
TGTGCCAGCACCCTCAGGGGGATGAACACTGAAGCTTTCTTT
CASTLRGMNTEAFF
>.|TRBV6-2/TRBV6-3|.|TRBJ1-1
TGTGCCAGCAGTTACAGGGGCCTGAAGAACACTGAAGCTTTCTTT
CASSYRGLKNTEAFF
>.|TRBV7-6|.|TRBJ1-2
TGTGCCAGGTGCAGGTATGGCTACACCTTC
CARCRYGYTF
>.|TRBV15|.|TRBJ1-3
TGTGCCACCAGCATGGGTCAGGGATCTGGAAACACCATATATTTT
CATSMGQGSGNTIYF
>.|TRBV30|TRBD1|TRBJ1-1
TGTGCCTGGAGGTGGACAGGAGAAGCTTTCTTT
CAWRWTGEAFF
>.|TRBV27|.|TRBJ2-2
TGTGCCAGCAGTTTAGCAGGGGGGTACACCGGGGAGCTGTTTTTT
CASSLAGGYTGELFF
>.|TRBV9|TRBD1|TRBJ1-1
TGTGCCAGCAGCGGGACAGGGCTGTGGGACACTGAAGCTTTCTTT
CASSGTGLWDTEAFF
>.|TRBV11-2|TRBD2|TRBJ2-3
TGTGCCAGCAGCTTGCGACTAGCGGGGGGCATGACAGATACGCAGTATTTT
CASSLRLAGGMTDTQYF
>.|TRBV6-2/TRBV6-3|.|TRBJ1-2
TGTGCCAGCAGTTACTCGATTCAGTCCCATGGCTACACCTTC
CASSYSIQSHGYTF
>.|TRBV7-2|TRBD1|TRBJ1-2
TGTGCCAGCAGCTTAGCAGGGGGCGACTATGGCTACACCTTC
CASSLAGGDYGYTF
>.|TRBV5-1|TRBD1|TRBJ1-6
TGCGCCAGCAGCTGGGGACAGGGCGATTCACCCCTCCACTTT
CASSWGQGDSPLHF
>once|TRBV6-5|.|TRBJ2-1
TGTGCCAGCAGGGACAGCACCTACAATGAGCAGTTCTTC
CASRDSTYNEQFF
>.|TRBV18|TRBD1|TRBJ1-2
TGTGCCAGCTCACCGGACAGGGATCCAGCCCCCTATGGCTACACCTTC
CASSPDRDPAPYGYTF
>.|TRBV3-1/TRBV3-2|.|TRBJ2-1
TGTGCCAGCAGCCAACTAGCGACTAAGGATGAGCAGTTCTTC
CASSQLATKDEQFF
>.|TRBV19|.|TRBJ1-2
TGTGCCAGTAGCCGCGCTCAGGGTAATGGCTACACCTTC
CASSRAQGNGYTF
>.|TRBV7-2|TRBD2|TRBJ2-2
TGTGCCAGCAGCTCCAGCGGACTAGCGGGCTTTCGGGACACCGGGGAGCTGTTTTTT
CASSSSGLAGFRDTGELFF
>.|TRBV3-1/TRBV3-2|TRBD1|TRBJ1-4
TGTGCCAGCAGCCAGTATCAGGGGGTGAGGAATGAAAAACTGTTTTTT
CASSQYQGVRNEKLFF
>.|TRBV9|TRBD1|TRBJ1-6
TGTGCCAGCAGCTTTGAAGGGACAGGGAATTCACCCCTCCACTTT
CASSFEGTGNSPLHF
>.|TRBV7-2|TRBD1|TRBJ1-5
TGTGCCAGCAGCCCCCGGGACAGGGCGTTCAATCAGCCCCAGCATTTT
CASSPRDRAFNQPQHF
>.|TRBV5-6|.|TRBJ2-1
TGTGCCAGCAGCTCCCCGCGATCCAATGAGCAGTTCTTC
CASSSPRSNEQFF
>.|TRBV7-3|TRBD1|TRBJ2-1
TGTGCCAGCAGCTTTCAAGGACAGGGCAATGAGCAGTTCTTC
CASSFQGQGNEQFF
>.|TRBV19|.|TRBJ2-2
TGTGCCAGTAGTATTCTGGGGCGAGATGCGAACACCGGGGAGCTGTTTTTT
CASSILGRDANTGELFF
>few|TRBV9|TRBD1|TRBJ1-2
TGTGCCAGCAGCGTAGGATCACAGGGGGACGGCTACACCTTC
CASSVGSQGDGYTF
>.|TRBV11-2|.|TRBJ1-1
TGTGCCAGCAGCTTAGTGTCCGGTAGTGGGGCGGACACTGAAGCTTTCTTT
CASSLVSGSGADTEAFF
>.|TRBV19|TRBD1|TRBJ2-1
TGTGCCAGGACAGGGGGACATGAGCAGTTCTTC
CARTGGHEQFF
>few|TRBV2|TRBD1|TRBJ1-2
TGTGCCAGCAGTGTAGTTTGGACAGGGTTTGACTATGGCTACACCTTC
CASSVVWTGFDYGYTF
>.|TRBV4-3|TRBD2|TRBJ2-2
TGCGCCAGCAGTATGGGACTACCCCCCGGGGAGCTGTTTTTT
CASSMGLPPGELFF
>.|TRBV19|TRBD1|TRBJ2-1
TGTGCCAGTAGTACCCAGGGGGCCAATGAGCAGTTCTTC
CASSTQGANEQFF
>.|TRBV2|TRBD1|TRBJ1-6
TGTGCCAGCGACAGGGAAGGCTACAATTCACCCCTCCACTTT
CASDREGYNSPLHF
>.|TRBV5-6|.|TRBJ1-4
TGTGCCAGCAGCTCGAACCCGGAGGGGTGGAGTGAAAAACTGTTTTTT
CASSSNPEGWSEKLFF
>.|TRBV12-3/TRBV12-4|.|TRBJ1-1
TGTGCCAGCAGGGCCCCAGGGTCCACTGAAGCTTTCTTT
CASRAPGSTEAFF
>.|TRBV7-2|TRBD2|TRBJ2-5
TGTGCCAGCAGCTTAGCGCTGAGCGGGGGGAAAGAGACCCAGTACTTC
CASSLALSGGKETQYF
>.|TRBV7-9|.|TRBJ1-6
TGTGCCAGCAGCTTAGATGGTGGGGGAGGTAGTTCACCCCTCCACTTT
CASSLDGGGGSSPLHF
>once|TRBV6-5|.|TRBJ2-2
TGTGCCAGCAGTTACTCCAGGGGCACCGGGGAGCTGTTTTTT
CASSYSRGTGELFF
>.|TRBV28|.|TRBJ1-3
TGTGCCAGCAGTTTAGTTGGGCTTACTGGAAACACCATATATTTT
CASSLVGLTGNTIYF
>once|TRBV11-3|TRBD2|TRBJ2-1
TGTGCCAGCAGCTCCAGCGGGGGTAATGAGCAGTTCTTC
CASSSSGGNEQFF
>.|TRBV19|TRBD1|TRBJ2-2
TGTGCCAGTAGTAGTGTACAGGGGGCTAAGACCGGGGAGCTGTTTTTT
CASSSVQGAKTGELFF
>.|TRBV30|TRBD2|TRBJ2-3
TGTGCCTGGAGTCCGGGACTAGCGGGGGGAGGTACGCAGTATTTT
CAWSPGLAGGGTQYF
>few|TRBV6-5|TRBD1|TRBJ2-7
TGTGCCAGCAGGAAGACAGGGATCTACGAGCAGTACTTC
CASRKTGIYEQYF
>.|TRBV3-1/TRBV3-2|.|TRBJ1-3
TGTGCCAGCAGCCAGAAGAGGGCCAGGAACACCATATATTTT
CASSQKRARNTIYF
>.|TRBV9|TRBD1|TRBJ2-7
TGTGCCAGCAGCACTACAACAGGGGCAGGCTACGAGCAGTACTTC
CASSTTTGAGYEQYF